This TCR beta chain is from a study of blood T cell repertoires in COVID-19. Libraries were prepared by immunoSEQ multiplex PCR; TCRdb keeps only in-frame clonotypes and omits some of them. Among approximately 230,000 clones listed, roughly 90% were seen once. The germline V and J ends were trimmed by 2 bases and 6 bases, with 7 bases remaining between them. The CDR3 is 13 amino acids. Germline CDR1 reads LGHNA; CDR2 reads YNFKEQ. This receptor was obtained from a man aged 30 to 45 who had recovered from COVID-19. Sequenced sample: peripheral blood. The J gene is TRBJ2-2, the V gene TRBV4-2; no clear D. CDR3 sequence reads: CASSQLRAGELFF. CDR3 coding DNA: TGTGCCAGCAGCCAATTACGAGCCGGGGAGCTGTTTTTT.